This T cell receptor beta chain was sequenced in a study of blood T cell repertoires in COVID-19. Study at large: T cells, B-cell-depleted T cells, or PBMCs provided the cDNA or gDNA that served as material.

Original processing notes: Estimates of nucleated cell counts were drawn from the amplification of reference gene primers. The repertoire was sequenced with immunoSEQ multiplex PCR; TCRdb's copy has only in-frame clones and lacks some. That table is the source of V, J and clone size, and D and trimming were worked out from the DNA. The table has almost 400,000 clones, 88% seen once. Trimming took 0 bases from V and 4 from J, leaving 10 bases between them. Germline CDR1 LGHDT, CDR2 YNNKEL (reference sequence). The CDR3 length is 16 residues. Enrollees, about 18 to 89 years old, lived in 24 US areas. This chain joins TRBV3-1 (or the pseudogene TRBV3-2) and TRBJ1-6, with unresolved D. The receptor was derived from a woman aged 25-40 years with acute COVID-19. Sequencing was performed on PBMCs or T cells enriched from blood (not recorded which). CDR3 sequence: CASSQETTPYNSPLHF. CDR3 bases: TGTGCCAGCAGCCAAGAAACCACACCTTATAATTCACCCCTCCACTTT.